The 15 T cell receptor beta chains listed next were all sequenced from one sample in a study of blood T cell repertoires in COVID-19. The method was immunoSEQ multiplex PCR; TCRdb's version includes in-frame clones alone and lacks a portion of them. The data hold more than 300,000 clones, with 88% observed a single time. Sequenced material: PBMCs or T cells enriched from blood (not recorded which). These receptors were taken from a woman between 18 and 29 years old who had recovered from COVID-19.

The V call is TRBV13, the J call TRBJ2-7; D may be TRBD1 (7 bases). V gave up 5 bases and J gave up 6 bases, with 17 bases separating them. The CDR3 sequence is 14 residues long. The germline gives CDR1 PRHDT, CDR2 FYEKMQ (reference sequence). The CDR3 region has the DNA TGTGCCAGCAGCGGGAGGACAGGTCTTGGCGAGCAGTACTTC. As protein: CASSGRTGLGEQYF.

The V and J genes are TRBV30 and TRBJ1-2; weak D call: TRBD1 (5 bases). The germline V and J ends were trimmed by 3 bases and 5 bases, with 16 bases remaining between them. The CDR3 spans 14 residues. Germline-derived CDR1 and CDR2 are GTSNPN and SVGIG (reference sequence). The chain's CDR3 is CAWRKGFSGYGYTF. As DNA, the CDR3 is TGTGCCTGGAGGAAGGGGTTTAGCGGGTATGGCTACACCTTC.

CDR3 bases: TGTGCCAGCTCACCTGGGTCTGACAGGGCAAAGTATTTT. It codes for CASSPGSDRAKYF. The gene calls are TRBV18 and TRBJ2-3; 7 nucleotides line up with TRBD1. CDR1 KGHSH and CDR2 LQKENI come from the germline V gene. The CDR3 is 13 amino acids. V shed 3 bases and J 13 bases; nucleotides not matched to a gene: 10.

V and J are TRBV5-1 and TRBJ1-1, with TRBD1 identical over 7 bases. Germline lookup yields CDR1 SGHRS and CDR2 YFSETQ. V was clipped by 5 bases and J by 1 base; unmatched bases: 5. The CDR3 consists of 14 residues. The CDR3 coding sequence is TGCGCCAGCAGGATCCAGGGGGAGAACACTGAAGCTTTCTTT. Protein: CASRIQGENTEAFF. The entire variable domain, with the rest obtained from reference TRBV5-1 and TRBJ1-1, is as follows: KAGVTQTPRYLIKTRGQQVTLSCSPISGHRSVSWYQQTPGQGLQFLFEYFSETQRNKGNFPGRFSGRQFSNSRSEMNVSTLELGDSALYLCASRIQGENTEAFFGQGTRLTVV.

The V call is TRBV7-9, the J call TRBJ2-7; a weak D match, TRBD2 (5 bases). Per the germline V gene, CDR1 is SEHNR and CDR2 is FQNEAQ (reference sequence). CDR3 length equals 13 residues. V shed 2 bases and J shed 3 bases, with 8 bases lying between them. The CDR3 spells CASSLIGVYEQYF. The CDR3 coding sequence is TGTGCCAGCAGCTTAATCGGGGTCTACGAGCAGTACTTC.

The J gene is TRBJ2-1, the V gene TRBV11-3, with a possible D match to TRBD2 (7 bases). Trimming removed 3 bases at V and 6 bases at J, with 15 bases between. This CDR3 region has 15 residues. Germline V gives CDR1 SGHNT, CDR2 YENEEA. DNA of the CDR3: TGTGCCAGCAGCTTGAGGGGGGGATCAGTCAATGAGCAGTTCTTC. Translating gives CASSLRGGSVNEQFF.

The V gene is TRBV6-2 or TRBV6-3, the J gene TRBJ1-1; 7 bases are a match to TRBD1. The CDR3 sequence is 15 residues long. CDR1 is MNHEY and CDR2 is SVGEGT in the germline V gene. V gave up 0 bases and J gave up 0 bases; unmatched junction bases: 1. The DNA of the CDR3 is TGTGCCAGCAGTTACTCGAGGGGGCTGAACACTGAAGCTTTCTTT. It is translated as CASSYSRGLNTEAFF.

The CDR3 spells CAEDRGLTEAFF. CDR3 bases: TGTGCCGAAGACAGGGGGCTCACTGAAGCTTTCTTT. The chain has TRBV7-9 and TRBJ1-1; 10 bases align to TRBD1. J lost 4 bases, V lost 11 bases, and 4 bases had no gene match. There are 12 residues in the CDR3. Germline-derived CDR1 and CDR2 are SEHNR and FQNEAQ (reference sequence).

The genes are TRBV5-5 and TRBJ1-4; 9 bases line up with TRBD1. J gave up 7 bases and V 0 bases, and 7 bases lay outside the gene matches. The CDR3 runs 16 residues. Germline CDR1 reads SGHKS; CDR2 reads YYEKEE (reference sequence). The CDR3 spells CASSLGGTGSSEKLFF. For the CDR3, the DNA is TGTGCCAGCAGCTTGGGGGGGACAGGGAGTTCTGAAAAACTGTTTTTT.

J is TRBJ1-5 and V is TRBV27; no clear D. Germline V gene sequence: CDR1 MNHEY, CDR2 SMNVEV (reference sequence). The CDR3 runs 13 residues. Trimming left V 3 bases short and J 2 bases short, with 5 bases between. The CDR3: CASSFTGNQPQHF. The CDR3 region has the DNA TGTGCCAGCAGTTTTACGGGCAATCAGCCCCAGCATTTT.

This sequence joins TRBV6-5 and TRBJ1-2, with 9 nucleotides matching TRBD1. CDR3 length: 15 residues. Germline CDR1 and CDR2: MNHEY and SVGAGI. V was clipped by 1 base and J by 6 bases; unmatched bases: 6. The CDR3 bases are TGTGCCAGCAGTTACTTACAGGGGGCGTTTGATGGCTACACCTTC. Translation: CASSYLQGAFDGYTF.

The chain couples TRBV19 to TRBJ1-1, with 10 bases aligning to TRBD1. With 7 bases clipped from V and 4 bases from J, the junction kept 15 bases outside the gene matches. Germline values: CDR1 LNHDA, CDR2 SQIVND (reference sequence). This CDR3 region has 17 residues. CDR3 loop: CASNPWAPDRGGTEAFF. The CDR3 coding sequence is TGTGCCAGTAACCCCTGGGCCCCGGACAGGGGGGGCACTGAAGCTTTCTTT.

The rearrangement uses TRBV19 and TRBJ2-7; tentative D call: TRBD1 (6 bases). The CDR3 length is 13 residues. The ends were cut back, 5 bases at V and 7 bases at J, with 15 bases in the middle. CDR1 is LNHDA, CDR2 SQIVND, per germline (reference sequence). CDR3 DNA sequence: TGTGCCAGTAGTTTCCAGGGGTCTGAAGAGCAGTACTTC. This sequence encodes CASSFQGSEEQYF.

The count of this clone is one. The rearrangement links TRBV12-5 to TRBJ1-4, with 7 bases lining up with TRBD1. With 7 bases clipped from V and 4 bases from J, the junction kept 9 bases outside the gene matches. This CDR3 has 15 amino acids. Germline V lookup: CDR1 LGHNT, CDR2 FRNRAP. The CDR3 coding sequence is TGTGCTAGTGCCACGACAGGGATGGGTAATGAAAAACTGTTTTTT. It codes for CASATTGMGNEKLFF. Based on the CDR3 plus reference TRBV12-5 and TRBJ1-4, the full variable domain is DARVTQTPRHKVTEMGQEVTMRCQPILGHNTVFWYRQTMMQGLELLAYFRNRAPLDDSGMPKDRFSAEMPDATLATLKIQPSEPRDSAVYFCASATTGMGNEKLFFGSGTQLSVL.

The chain has TRBV5-1 and TRBJ2-7, with TRBD1 identical over 8 bases. Germline V gene data show CDR1 as SGHRS and CDR2 as YFSETQ. Losses at the gene ends were 0 bases for V and 5 bases for J; bases not matched to a gene: 4. This CDR3 is built from 14 residues. CDR3 DNA: TGCGCCAGCAGCTTGGGTCAGGGGGCAGACGAGCAGTACTTC. Its translation is CASSLGQGADEQYF.